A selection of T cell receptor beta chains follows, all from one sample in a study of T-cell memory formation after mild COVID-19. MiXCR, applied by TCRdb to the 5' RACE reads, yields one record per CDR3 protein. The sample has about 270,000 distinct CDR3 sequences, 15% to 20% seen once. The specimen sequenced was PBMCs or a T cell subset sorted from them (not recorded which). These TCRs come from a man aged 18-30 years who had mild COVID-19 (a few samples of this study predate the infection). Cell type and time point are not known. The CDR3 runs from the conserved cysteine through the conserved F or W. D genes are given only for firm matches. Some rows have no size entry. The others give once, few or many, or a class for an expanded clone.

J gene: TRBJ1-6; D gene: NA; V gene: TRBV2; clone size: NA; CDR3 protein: CAGVEGLNSPLHF; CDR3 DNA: TGTGCCGGCGTGGAGGGGCTTAATTCACCCCTCCACTTT
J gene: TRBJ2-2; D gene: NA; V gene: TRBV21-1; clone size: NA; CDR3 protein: CASSKAGDGPKAGSCFF; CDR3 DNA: NA
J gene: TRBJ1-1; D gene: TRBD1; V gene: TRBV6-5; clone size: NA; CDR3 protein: CASSETGALNTEAFF; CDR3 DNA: TGTGCCAGCAGTGAGACAGGGGCTTTGAACACTGAAGCTTTCTTT
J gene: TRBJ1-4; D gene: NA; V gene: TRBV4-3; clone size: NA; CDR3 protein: CASSQPKGSEKLFF; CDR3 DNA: TGCGCCAGCAGCCAGCCGAAGGGATCAGAAAAACTGTTTTTT
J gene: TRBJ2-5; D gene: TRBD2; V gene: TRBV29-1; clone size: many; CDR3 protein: CSVGTRAAGGETQYF; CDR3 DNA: TGCAGCGTCGGAACCCGAGCAGCGGGGGGAGAGACCCAGTACTTC
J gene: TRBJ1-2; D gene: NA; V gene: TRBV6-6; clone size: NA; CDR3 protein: CASSPGQLVDGYTF; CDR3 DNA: TGTGCCAGCAGTCCCGGACAGTTGGTGGATGGCTACACCTTC
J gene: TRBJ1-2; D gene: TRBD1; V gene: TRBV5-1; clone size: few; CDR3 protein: CASSVTGTYGYTF; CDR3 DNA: TGCGCCAGCAGCGTGACAGGGACCTATGGCTACACCTTC
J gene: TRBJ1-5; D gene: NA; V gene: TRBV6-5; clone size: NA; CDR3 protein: CAAGGLYQPQHF; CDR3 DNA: TGTGCCGCCGGGGGGCTTTATCAGCCCCAGCATTTT
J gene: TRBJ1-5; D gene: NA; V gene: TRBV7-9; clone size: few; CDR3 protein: CASSLKGNQPQHF; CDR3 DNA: TGTGCCAGCAGCTTAAAGGGGAATCAGCCCCAGCATTTT
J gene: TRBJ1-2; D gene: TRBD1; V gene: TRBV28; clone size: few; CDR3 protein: CASSLTAGGNYYGYTF; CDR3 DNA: TGTGCCAGCAGTTTAACGGCAGGGGGGAACTACTATGGCTACACCTTC
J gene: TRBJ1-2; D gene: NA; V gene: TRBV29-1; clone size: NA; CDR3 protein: CSARHSNYGYTF; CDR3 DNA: TGCAGCGCGAGACACTCTAACTATGGCTACACCTTC
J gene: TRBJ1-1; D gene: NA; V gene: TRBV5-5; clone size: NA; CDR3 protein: CASSPVRLNTEAFF; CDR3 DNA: TGTGCCAGCAGCCCGGTGAGGTTGAACACTGAAGCTTTCTTT
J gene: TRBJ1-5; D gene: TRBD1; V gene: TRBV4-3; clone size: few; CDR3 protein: CASSQDMGPGGLNQPQHF; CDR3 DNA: TGCGCCAGCAGCCAAGATATGGGCCCAGGGGGTCTCAATCAGCCCCAGCATTTT
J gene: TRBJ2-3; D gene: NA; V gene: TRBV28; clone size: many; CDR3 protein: CASSSETSTDTQYF; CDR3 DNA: TGTGCCAGCAGTTCGGAGACTAGCACAGATACGCAGTATTTT
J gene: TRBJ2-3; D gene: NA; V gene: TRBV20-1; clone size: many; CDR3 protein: CSASEGDARGTSTDTQYF; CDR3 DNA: TGCAGTGCTAGCGAGGGTGACGCCAGGGGAACTAGCACAGATACGCAGTATTTT
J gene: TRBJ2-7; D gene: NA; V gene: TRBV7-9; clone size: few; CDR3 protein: CASSAPVGEQYF; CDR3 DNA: TGTGCCAGCAGCGCCCCTGTCGGCGAGCAGTACTTC
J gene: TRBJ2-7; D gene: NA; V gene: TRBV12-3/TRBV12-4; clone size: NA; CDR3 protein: CASSLYLPFYEQYF; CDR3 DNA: TGTGCCAGCAGTTTGTACCTGCCCTTTTACGAGCAGTACTTC
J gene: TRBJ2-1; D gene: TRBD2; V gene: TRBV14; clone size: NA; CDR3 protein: CASSLGLAGPYNEQFF; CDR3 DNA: TGTGCCAGCAGCCTCGGACTAGCGGGTCCCTACAATGAGCAGTTCTTC
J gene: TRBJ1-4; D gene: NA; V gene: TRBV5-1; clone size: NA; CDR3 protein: CASSLMSRTNEKLFF; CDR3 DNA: TGCGCCAGCAGCTTGATGTCCCGGACTAATGAAAAACTGTTTTTT
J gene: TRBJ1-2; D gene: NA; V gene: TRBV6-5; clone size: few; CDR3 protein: CASRTGDGGEYTF; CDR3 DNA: TGTGCCAGCAGAACGGGAGACGGTGGGGAGTACACCTTC
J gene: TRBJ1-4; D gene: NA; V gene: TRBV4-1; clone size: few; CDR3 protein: CASSQIMDGSKLFF; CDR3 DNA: TGCGCCAGCAGCCAGATAATGGACGGCTCGAAACTGTTTTTT
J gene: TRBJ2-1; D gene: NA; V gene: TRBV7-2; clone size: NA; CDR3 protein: CASSLDLKNSEQFF; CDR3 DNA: TGTGCCAGCAGCTTAGATCTTAAGAACTCTGAGCAGTTCTTC
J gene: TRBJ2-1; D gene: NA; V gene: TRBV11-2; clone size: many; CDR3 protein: CASSLTGTEQFF; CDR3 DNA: TGTGCCAGCAGCTTGACAGGTACCGAGCAGTTCTTC
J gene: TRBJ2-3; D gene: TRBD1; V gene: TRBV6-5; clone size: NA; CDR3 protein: CASSYSTGKTDTQYF; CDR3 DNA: TGTGCCAGCAGTTACTCGACAGGGAAGACAGATACGCAGTATTTT
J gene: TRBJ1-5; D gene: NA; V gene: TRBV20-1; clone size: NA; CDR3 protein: CSAQQYNQPQHF; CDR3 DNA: TGCAGTGCCCAACAGTACAATCAGCCCCAGCATTTT
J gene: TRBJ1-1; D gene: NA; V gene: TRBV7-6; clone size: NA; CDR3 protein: CASSVLPGAVRDTEAFF; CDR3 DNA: TGTGCCAGCAGCGTCCTCCCAGGGGCCGTGAGGGACACTGAAGCTTTCTTT
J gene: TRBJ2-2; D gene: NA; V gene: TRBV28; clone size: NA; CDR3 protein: CASIMRGFGELFF; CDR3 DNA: TGTGCCAGCATCATGAGGGGGTTCGGGGAGCTGTTTTTT
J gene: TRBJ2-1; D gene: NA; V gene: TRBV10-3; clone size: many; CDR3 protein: CAITYSDIYNEQFF; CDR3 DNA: TGTGCCATCACCTATAGTGATATCTACAATGAGCAGTTCTTC
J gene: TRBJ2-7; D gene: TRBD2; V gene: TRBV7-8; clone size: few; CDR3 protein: CASSGPGGIYEQYF; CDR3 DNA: TGTGCCAGCAGCGGACCGGGGGGGATCTACGAGCAGTACTTC
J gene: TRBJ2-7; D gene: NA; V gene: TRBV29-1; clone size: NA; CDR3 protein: CSVRPGGLEQYF; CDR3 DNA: TGCAGCGTTAGGCCCGGGGGCCTCGAGCAGTACTTC
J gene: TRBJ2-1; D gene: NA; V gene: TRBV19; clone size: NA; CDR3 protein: CASTRGGTINEQFF; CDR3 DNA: TGTGCCAGTACTCGAGGGGGGACAATCAATGAGCAGTTCTTC
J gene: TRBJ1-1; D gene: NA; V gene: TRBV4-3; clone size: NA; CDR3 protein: CASSPDSMNTEAFF; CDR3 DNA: TGCGCCAGCAGCCCCGACAGTATGAACACTGAAGCTTTCTTT
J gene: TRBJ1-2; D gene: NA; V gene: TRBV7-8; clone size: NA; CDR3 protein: CASSFKSLSPYTF; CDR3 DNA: TGTGCCAGCAGCTTCAAATCTCTGTCCCCCTACACCTTC
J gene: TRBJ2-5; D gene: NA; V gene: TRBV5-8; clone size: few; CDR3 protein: CASSLIETQYF; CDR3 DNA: TGTGCCAGCAGCTTGATAGAGACCCAGTACTTC
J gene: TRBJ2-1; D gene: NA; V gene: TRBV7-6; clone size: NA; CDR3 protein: CASSPSAGSSYNEQFF; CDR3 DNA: TGTGCCAGCAGCCCCAGTGCGGGCAGCTCCTACAATGAGCAGTTCTTC
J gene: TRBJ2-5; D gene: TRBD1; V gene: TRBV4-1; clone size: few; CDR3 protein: CASSQGTGGAETQYF; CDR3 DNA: TGCGCCAGCAGCCAGGGGACAGGGGGCGCGGAGACCCAGTACTTC
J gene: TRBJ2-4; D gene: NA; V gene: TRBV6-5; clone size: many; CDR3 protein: CASSRGTVAYF; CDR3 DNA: TGTGCCAGCAGCCGAGGGACCGTGGCATACTTC
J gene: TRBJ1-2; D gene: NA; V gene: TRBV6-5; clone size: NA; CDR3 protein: CASSYSGGDGYTF; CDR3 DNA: TGTGCCAGCAGTTACTCGGGCGGCGATGGCTACACCTTC
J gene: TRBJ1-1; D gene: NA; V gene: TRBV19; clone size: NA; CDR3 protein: CASSIDRRQRSPEAFF; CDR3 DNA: TGTGCCAGTAGTATAGATCGAAGGCAGAGAAGCCCTGAAGCTTTCTTT
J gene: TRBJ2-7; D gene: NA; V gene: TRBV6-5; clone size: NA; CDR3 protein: CASSPDREGYEQYF; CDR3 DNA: TGTGCCAGCAGTCCGGACAGGGAGGGATACGAGCAGTACTTC
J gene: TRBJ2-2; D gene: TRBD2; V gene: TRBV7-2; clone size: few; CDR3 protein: CASSLASGLGELFF; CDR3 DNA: TGTGCCAGCAGCTTGGCTAGCGGACTCGGGGAGCTGTTTTTT
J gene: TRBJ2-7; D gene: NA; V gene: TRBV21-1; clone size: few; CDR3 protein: CASSKRGEGDLSYEQYF; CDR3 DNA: TGTGCCAGCAGCAAAAGGGGGGAGGGGGACTTATCCTACGAGCAGTACTTC
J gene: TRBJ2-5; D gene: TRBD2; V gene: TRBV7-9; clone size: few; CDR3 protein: CASSDFGRTSGAETQYF; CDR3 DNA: TGTGCCAGCAGCGATTTTGGCAGGACTAGCGGGGCCGAGACCCAGTACTTC
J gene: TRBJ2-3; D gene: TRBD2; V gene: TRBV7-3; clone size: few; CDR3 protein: CASRWKAGRTDTQYF; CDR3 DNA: TGTGCCAGCAGGTGGAAAGCGGGGCGCACAGATACGCAGTATTTT
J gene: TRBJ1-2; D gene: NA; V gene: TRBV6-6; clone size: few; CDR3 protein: CASTGGEIGGYTF; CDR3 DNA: TGTGCCAGCACCGGCGGGGAGATAGGTGGCTACACCTTC
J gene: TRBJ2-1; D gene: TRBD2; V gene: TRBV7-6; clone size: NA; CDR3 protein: CASSPEPGLAGEEQFF; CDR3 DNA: TGTGCCAGCAGCCCCGAACCGGGACTAGCGGGAGAAGAGCAGTTCTTC
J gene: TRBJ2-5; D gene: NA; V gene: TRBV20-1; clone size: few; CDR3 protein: CSAPNFRGRETQYF; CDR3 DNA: TGCAGTGCCCCTAACTTTCGGGGTCGAGAGACCCAGTACTTC
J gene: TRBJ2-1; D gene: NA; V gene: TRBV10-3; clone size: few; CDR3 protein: CAIREVVEGEQFF; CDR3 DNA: TGTGCCATCAGGGAAGTCGTGGAGGGTGAGCAGTTCTTC
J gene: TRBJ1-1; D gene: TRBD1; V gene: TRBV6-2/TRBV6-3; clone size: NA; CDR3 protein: CASYTPGSGGEAFF; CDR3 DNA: TGTGCCAGCTATACCCCAGGGTCAGGGGGTGAAGCTTTCTTT
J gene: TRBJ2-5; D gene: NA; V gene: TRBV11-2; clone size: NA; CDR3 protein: CASSIGFQETQYF; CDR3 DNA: TGTGCCAGCAGCATAGGGTTCCAAGAGACCCAGTACTTC
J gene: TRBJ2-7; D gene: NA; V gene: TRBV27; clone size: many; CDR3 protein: CASSLGGIKYEQYF; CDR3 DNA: TGTGCCAGCAGTTTAGGAGGGATCAAGTACGAGCAGTACTTC
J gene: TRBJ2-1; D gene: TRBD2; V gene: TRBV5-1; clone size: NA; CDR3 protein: CASSRGREGNNEQFF; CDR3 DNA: TGCGCCAGCAGCCGCGGACGGGAGGGGAACAATGAGCAGTTCTTC
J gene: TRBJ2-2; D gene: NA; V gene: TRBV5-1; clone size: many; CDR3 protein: CASSLGPRTNTGELFF; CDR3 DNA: TGCGCCAGCAGCTTGGGGCCCAGGACGAACACCGGGGAGCTGTTTTTT
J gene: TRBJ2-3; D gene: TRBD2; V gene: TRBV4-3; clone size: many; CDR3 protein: CASSQSLPASGDTQYF; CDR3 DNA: TGCGCCAGCAGCCAATCCCTTCCGGCTAGCGGGGATACGCAGTATTTT
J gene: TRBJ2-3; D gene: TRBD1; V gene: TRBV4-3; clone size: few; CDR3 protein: CASSQAPGQGADTQYF; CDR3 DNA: TGCGCCAGCAGCCAAGCGCCGGGACAGGGCGCAGATACGCAGTATTTT
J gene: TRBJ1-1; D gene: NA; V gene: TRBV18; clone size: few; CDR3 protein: CASSQTQNTEAFF; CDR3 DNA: TGTGCCAGCTCACAAACCCAGAACACTGAAGCTTTCTTT
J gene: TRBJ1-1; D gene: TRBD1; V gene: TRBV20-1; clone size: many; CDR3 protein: CSALDDRAPNTEAFF; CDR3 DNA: TGCAGTGCTCTGGATGACAGGGCCCCGAACACTGAAGCTTTCTTT
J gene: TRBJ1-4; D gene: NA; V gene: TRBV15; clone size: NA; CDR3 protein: CATSRDGQTNEKLFF; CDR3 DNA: TGTGCCACCAGCAGAGACGGACAGACTAATGAAAAACTGTTTTTT
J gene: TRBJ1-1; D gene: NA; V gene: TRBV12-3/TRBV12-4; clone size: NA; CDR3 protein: CASRMGGVNTEAFF; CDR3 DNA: TGTGCCAGCAGGATGGGAGGGGTGAACACTGAAGCTTTCTTT
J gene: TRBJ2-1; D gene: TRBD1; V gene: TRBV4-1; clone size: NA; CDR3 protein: CASSHLPGQGYNEQFF; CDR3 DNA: TGCGCCAGCAGCCACCTGCCGGGACAGGGCTACAATGAGCAGTTCTTC